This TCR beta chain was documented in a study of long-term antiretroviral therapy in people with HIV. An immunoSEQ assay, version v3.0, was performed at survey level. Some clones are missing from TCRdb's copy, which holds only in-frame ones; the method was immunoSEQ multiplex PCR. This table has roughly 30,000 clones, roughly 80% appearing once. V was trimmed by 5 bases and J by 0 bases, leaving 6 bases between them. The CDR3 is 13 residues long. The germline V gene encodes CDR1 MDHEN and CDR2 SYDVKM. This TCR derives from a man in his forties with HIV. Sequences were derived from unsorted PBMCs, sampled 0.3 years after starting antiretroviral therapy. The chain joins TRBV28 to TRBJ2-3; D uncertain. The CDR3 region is CASSPWSTDTQYF. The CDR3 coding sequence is TGTGCCAGCAGTCCCTGGAGCACAGATACGCAGTATTTT. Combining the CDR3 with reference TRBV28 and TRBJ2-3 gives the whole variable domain DVKVTQSSRYLVKRTGEKVFLECVQDMDHENMFWYRQDPGLGLRLIYFSYDVKMKEKGDIPEGYSVSREKKERFSLILESASTNQTSMYLCASSPWSTDTQYFGPGTRLTVL.